These 19 T cell receptor beta chains were sequenced from one sample in a study of T cells in localized non-small cell lung cancer. Measured with immunoSEQ multiplex PCR; TCRdb has only the in-frame clones, and not every one. This sample has approximately 54,000 clones, with approximately 80% found just once. The sequenced sample was peripheral blood, obtained before any cancer treatment. Source of these receptors: a female donor older than 55 with stage II squamous cell lung carcinoma.

The chain joins TRBV4-1 to TRBJ1-1; 9 nucleotides align to TRBD1. Germline-derived CDR1 and CDR2 are MGHRA and YSYEKL. The CDR3 has 15 amino acids. V shed 3 bases, J shed 3 bases, and the junction held 5 bases outside the gene matches. CDR3: CASSQTGGRDTEAFF. As DNA, the CDR3 is TGCGCCAGCAGCCAGACAGGGGGAAGGGACACTGAAGCTTTCTTT.

The V gene is TRBV5-1, the J gene TRBJ2-6; the D gene could be TRBD1 or TRBD2 (6 bases each). Germline V lookup: CDR1 SGHRS, CDR2 YFSETQ. V dropped 4 bases and J dropped 0 bases, with 14 bases sitting between them. The CDR3 runs 17 residues. The chain's CDR3 is CASSAGHRSSGANVLTF. The CDR3 DNA follows: TGCGCCAGCAGCGCGGGACACCGGAGCTCTGGGGCCAACGTCCTGACTTTC.

The chain has TRBV27 and TRBJ2-7; 8 nucleotides align to TRBD1. Trimming cost V 3 bases and J 3 bases; bases outside gene matches: 7. The CDR3 is 15 residues long. The germline V gene has CDR1 MNHEY and CDR2 SMNVEV (reference sequence). The CDR3 DNA reads as TGTGCCAGCAGTTTTGTGACAGGGGTCTACTACGAGCAGTACTTC. As protein: CASSFVTGVYYEQYF.

This chain joins TRBV29-1 and TRBJ1-5; the D is unclear. Germline V lookup: CDR1 SQVTM, CDR2 ANQGSEA. This CDR3 spans 11 amino acids. Trimming took 3 bases from V and 3 from J, leaving 3 bases between them. CDR3 residues: CSVDSNQPQHF. CDR3 nucleotides: TGCAGCGTTGATTCCAATCAGCCCCAGCATTTT.

The CDR3 nucleotides are TGTGCCATCAGTGAGTCTAGAACAGGGGTCTCTGGAAACACCATATATTTT. Translation gives CAISESRTGVSGNTIYF. The chain carries TRBV10-3 and TRBJ1-3; TRBD1 matches 7 bases. The germline gives CDR1 ENHRY, CDR2 SYGVKD. The length of the CDR3 is 17 residues. The junction had 5 bases not matched to a gene; V was cut back by 0 bases and J by 0 bases.

The rearrangement links TRBV30 to TRBJ1-1; D is uncertain. The CDR3 consists of 11 residues. Per germline, CDR1 GTSNPN and CDR2 SVGIG (reference sequence). Trimming pared 5 bases from V and 1 base from J, leaving 5 bases between. CDR3 bases: TGTGCCTGGCGACAGAACACTGAAGCTTTCTTT. It encodes CAWRQNTEAFF.

The chain links TRBV2 to TRBJ1-2, with 7 bases aligning to TRBD1. Germline trimming cut 6 bases from V and 3 bases from J; bases unmatched to any gene: 16. The CDR3 covers 17 residues. Germline V gene lookup returns CDR1 SNHLY and CDR2 FYNNEI. The CDR3, as DNA: TGTGCCAGCAGCAAGAACATACAGGGGTCTTTGGACTATGGCTACACCTTC. This gives the protein CASSKNIQGSLDYGYTF. Together with reference TRBV2 and TRBJ1-2, the CDR3 gives the full variable domain: EPEVTQTPSHQVTQMGQEVILRCVPISNHLYFYWYRQILGQKVEFLVSFYNNEISEKSEIFDDQFSVERPDGSNFTLKIRSTKLEDSAMYFCASSKNIQGSLDYGYTFGSGTRLTVV.

This sequence joins TRBV5-6 and TRBJ1-1; 7 nucleotides agree with TRBD1. Germline-derived CDR1 and CDR2 are SGHDT and YYEEEE. The CDR3 contains 17 residues. With V trimmed by 4 bases and J by 0 bases, 12 bases remained unmatched. The CDR3 DNA is TGTGCCAGCAGCCTATGGACAGGAGGACTGATGAACACTGAAGCTTTCTTT. This gives the protein CASSLWTGGLMNTEAFF.

V and J are TRBV7-9 and TRBJ2-2; D uncertain. In germline, CDR1 is SEHNR, CDR2 FQNEAQ (reference sequence). V was pared by 7 bases and J by 5 bases, with 14 bases between. The CDR3 is 14 amino acids. This CDR3 reads CASKGEKGTGELFF. DNA of the CDR3: TGTGCCAGCAAGGGCGAGAAGGGAACCGGGGAGCTGTTTTTT.

This chain's CDR3 is CASSFPKSSDTQYF. In DNA form, the CDR3 reads TGCGCCAGCAGCTTCCCAAAATCCTCGGATACGCAGTATTTT. The J gene is TRBJ2-3, the V gene TRBV5-1; no firm D call. Germline V gene lookup returns CDR1 SGHRS and CDR2 YFSETQ. V was shortened by 2 bases and J by 6 bases, with 13 bases between the two germline ends. This CDR3 is 14 amino acids long.

This sequence joins TRBV10-2 and TRBJ1-1, with no clear D. The germline V and J ends were trimmed by 0 bases and 3 bases, with 14 bases remaining between them. Germline V gene sequence: CDR1 WSHSY, CDR2 SAAADI. The CDR3 is 16 residues long. Here the CDR3 DNA reads TGCGCCAGCAGTGAGTCGGGTCAGCCCTGGGACACTGAAGCTTTCTTT. Encoded protein: CASSESGQPWDTEAFF.

The rearrangement uses TRBV11-2 and TRBJ1-5; the D gene is possibly TRBD1 (5 bases). Trimming took off 0 bases at V and 5 bases at J, with 11 bases between the two ends. This CDR3 comprises 15 residues. Germline V gene sequence: CDR1 SGHAT, CDR2 FQNNGV. CDR3 DNA: TGTGCCAGCAGCTTAGATTGGTCCAGGGATCAGCCCCAGCATTTT. Encoded protein: CASSLDWSRDQPQHF.

V is TRBV7-9 and J is TRBJ1-1; no reliable D call. The germline V gene has CDR1 SEHNR and CDR2 FQNEAQ (reference sequence). The CDR3 runs 11 residues. V was trimmed by 5 bases and J by 1 base, leaving 2 bases between them. In nucleotides, the CDR3 is TGTGCCAGCAGCCGGAACACTGAAGCTTTCTTT. Protein sequence: CASSRNTEAFF.

V gene TRBV7-8 combines with J gene TRBJ1-6; D is undetermined. V shed 8 bases and J shed 3 bases, with 11 bases lying between them. CDR3 length equals 14 residues. Germline lookup yields CDR1 SGHVS and CDR2 FQNEAQ. For the CDR3, the DNA is TGTGCCAGCCGGGCAGCCCTCTATAATTCACCCCTCCACTTT. This translates into CASRAALYNSPLHF.

The rearrangement links TRBV9 to TRBJ1-2, with 9 bases aligning to TRBD1. V shed 4 bases and J 3 bases; nucleotides not matched to a gene: 4. Germline lookup yields CDR1 SGDLS and CDR2 YYNGEE. This CDR3 contains 14 residues. CDR3 bases: TGTGCCAGCAGCCCCGGGACAGGGTACTATGGCTACACCTTC. Translating gives CASSPGTGYYGYTF.

This chain joins TRBV19 and TRBJ1-6; D is perhaps TRBD1 (5 bases). Germline V gene lookup returns CDR1 LNHDA and CDR2 SQIVND (reference sequence). V was pared by 5 bases and J by 14 bases, with 13 bases between. This CDR3 has 12 amino acids. In nucleotides, the CDR3 is TGTGCCAGTAGTGGTTACAGACAGACCCTCCACTTT. This translates into CASSGYRQTLHF.

By sample fraction, this clone is medium-sized (0.01 to 0.1%). The chain couples TRBV19 to TRBJ1-2, with D maybe TRBD1 (6 bases). Per germline, CDR1 LNHDA and CDR2 SQIVND (reference sequence). V lost 7 bases and J lost 3, with 18 bases in between. There are 15 residues in the CDR3. The CDR3 reads CASTSPRGRDYGYTF. CDR3 coding DNA: TGTGCCAGTACCTCTCCCAGGGGTAGAGACTATGGCTACACCTTC.

The CDR3 protein is CASSLGGTGEQYF. The DNA of the CDR3 is TGTGCCAGCAGCTTAGGGGGGACAGGGGAGCAGTACTTC. The chain carries TRBV11-2 and TRBJ2-7; 9 positions match TRBD1. The trim removed 1 base at V and 7 bases at J, leaving 2 bases unmatched. The CDR3 has 13 residues. The germline V gene has CDR1 SGHAT and CDR2 FQNNGV.

J is TRBJ1-2 and V is TRBV9; unclear D gene. CDR1 is SGDLS and CDR2 is YYNGEE in the germline V gene. CDR3 size: 15 residues. Deletions cut 0 bases from V and 0 bases from J, with 9 bases between. The CDR3 loop reads CASSVGAEANYGYTF. DNA for the CDR3: TGTGCCAGCAGCGTAGGTGCAGAAGCTAACTATGGCTACACCTTC.